These T cell receptor beta chains were read from a single sample in a study of T cell responses to AZD1222 COVID-19 vaccine. Clones were sequenced by immunoSEQ multiplex PCR, and TCRdb holds only the in-frame ones, with some missing. The repertoire has tens of thousands of clones, more than 90% of them found once; the top ten carry approximately 3%. The starting material was peripheral blood, obtained on day 0 of AZD1222 vaccination. These receptors were collected from an adult in good health. CDR3s include the opening cysteine and the closing phenylalanine or tryptophan. The order of the fields is V gene, CDR3 length, CDR3 protein.

>TRBV27|14
CASSPLTSNQPQHF
>TRBV24-1|16
CATSDQGGRDTGELFF
>TRBV7-8|16
CASSLEYRGPNSPLHF
>TRBV9|15
CASSVGGTVNQPQHF
>TRBV7-2|16
CASSSTPPGPFSGYTF
>TRBV3-1/TRBV3-2|14
CASSPSGGGNEQFF
>TRBV27|13
CASSLTGVWGYTF
>TRBV10-3|16
CAISDQQGGRGYEQYF
>TRBV3-1/TRBV3-2|16
CASSQDPPPRNSPLHF
>TRBV2|17
CASSEVRVLRHGAEAFF
>TRBV18|17
CASSPLGEGAINSPLHF
>TRBV3-1/TRBV3-2|12
CASWDQYNEQFF
>TRBV19|16
CASSIGGTGRGQPQHF
>TRBV7-9|13
CASSSGLAPEAFF
>TRBV12-5|17
CASGSDSFRNANTEAFF
>TRBV19|15
CASSNAGTGGNEQFF
>TRBV29-1|16
CSVPREGPLYQETQYF
>TRBV14|17
CASSQDPGGTRGYGYTF
>TRBV28|15
CASSPDSIRYQPQHF
>TRBV6-1|19
CASSEARGSRLATNEKLFF
>TRBV6-5|14
CASSYHDRSSGYTF
>TRBV6-5|14
CASKIQVASYEQYF
>TRBV3-1/TRBV3-2|14
CASSQGLDGNIQYF
>TRBV9|15
CASNLGTGLNTEAFF
>TRBV7-8|13
CASSPPRNTEAFF
>TRBV3-1/TRBV3-2|12
CASSQGGEKLFF
>TRBV7-3|14
CASSQGLVADTQYF
>TRBV27|15
CASSLKREANYGYTF
>TRBV6-5|14
CASSPRQGRFEQYF
>TRBV5-4|17
CASSLVYSAGAVETQYF
>TRBV7-6|17
CASSLTGASGAPHEQFF
>TRBV19|13
CASSISGATEAFF
>TRBV28|15
CASRPGGASSYEQYF
>TRBV5-1|15
CASSLTGVSDYEQYF
>TRBV7-8|15
CASSPASGVNYGYTF
>TRBV28|14
CASSLKGTGGGAFF
>TRBV6-5|13
CASSQTGGSGYTF
>TRBV11-2|15
CASSLFLGLSYGYTF
>TRBV9|15
CASSVQGAATDTQYF
>TRBV14|16
CASSHPVRAGRYEQYF
>TRBV7-8|15
CASSLSSGRGNEQFF